These T cell receptor beta chains were read from a single sample in a study of blood T cells in healthy people across ages. Each CDR3 protein is one row after TCRdb ran MiXCR on the 5' RACE reads. The sample shows about 1,400,000 distinct CDR3 sequences, around 59% of them seen only once. The sequenced sample consisted of blood. The receptors come from a young man in good health. Both conserved end residues are part of each CDR3.

j_call v_call cdr3_length cdr3_aa
TRBJ1-1 TRBV27 14 CASSLLDNTSEAFF
TRBJ2-3 TRBV29-1 14 CSASAGESTDTQYF
TRBJ2-7 TRBV5-1 15 CASSLVASGSSEQYF
TRBJ1-4 TRBV6-6 16 CASSYIGGAFLEKLFF
TRBJ1-2 TRBV29-1 13 CSAEGTSGDGYTF
TRBJ2-1 TRBV28 14 CASSGLTGEDEQFF
TRBJ1-2 TRBV28 13 CASSGLDDRGYTF
TRBJ2-7 TRBV27 16 CASRGEGQGSPYEQYF
TRBJ1-6 TRBV27 14 CASRIYGRDSPLHF
TRBJ2-7 TRBV20-1 16 CSARVEASGSFYEQYF
TRBJ2-7 TRBV15 14 CATSRWGTEYEQYF
TRBJ2-1 TRBV6-1 15 CASSHFGQGGNEQFF
TRBJ1-1 TRBV29-1 13 CSAEERGNTEAFF
TRBJ1-2 TRBV12-3/TRBV12-4 15 CASSSRTSGNYGYTF
TRBJ2-7 TRBV20-1 15 CSARWLGQGVHEQYF
TRBJ1-2 TRBV2 14 CASGVGTVNYGYTF
TRBJ1-1 TRBV24-1 13 CATRDGYNTEAFF
TRBJ1-2 TRBV20-1 14 CSARNPDLLHGYTF
TRBJ1-2 TRBV25-1 14 CAGSERQGDHGYTF
TRBJ2-4 TRBV7-2 13 CASSGSKANIQYF
TRBJ2-5 TRBV4-1 15 CASSPTRQGWETRYF
TRBJ2-7 TRBV6-5 14 CASSYSRQGDEQYF
TRBJ2-1 TRBV27 14 CASRGTFFNHEQFF
NA TRBV4-3 15 CASSQDPGGSDEQYF
TRBJ2-3 TRBV4-1 14 CASSQDLREEPPYF
TRBJ2-7 TRBV28 15 CASSLGDPSVYEQYF
TRBJ1-6 TRBV10-3 15 CAISESRPNNSPLHF
TRBJ2-1 TRBV5-1 13 CASSPAGRGEQFF
TRBJ2-2 TRBV4-1 15 CASTLQGDNTGEMFF
TRBJ2-7 TRBV4-3 16 CASSKTSGGPNYEQYF
TRBJ2-5 TRBV12-3/TRBV12-4 15 CASSPTSGSGETQYF
TRBJ2-4 TRBV5-1 14 CASSEREEDLEQYF
TRBJ2-6 TRBV18 19 CASSLRAGTADSGANVLTF
TRBJ2-7 TRBV5-5 14 CASSFDSPSYEQYF
TRBJ1-2 TRBV6-4 15 CASSEGGGLWYGYTF
TRBJ2-2 TRBV18 15 CASSPGTSVSGELFF
TRBJ2-6 TRBV12-3/TRBV12-4 17 CASRFRDRSLGANVLTF
TRBJ2-7 TRBV11-2 13 CASSLDLFEEQYF
TRBJ2-2 TRBV7-2 14 CASSQNTNTGELFF
TRBJ1-2 TRBV4-1 19 CASSFRVRSGQGVNLGYTF
TRBJ1-1 TRBV15 15 CATSRVDTVNTEAFF
TRBJ2-1 TRBV27 17 CASSPPGGGYRGNEQFF
TRBJ2-1 TRBV20-1 13 CSARDGTSYEQFF